One sample yielded the 23 T cell receptor beta chains listed below, sequenced in a study of blood T cell repertoires in COVID-19. Here immunoSEQ multiplex PCR was the method, and the copy in TCRdb shows in-frame clones only, minus some. The sample includes about 210,000 clones, 85% of them seen just once. Sequenced material: peripheral blood. The receptors shown here come from a man between 60 and 75 years old with COVID-19, enrolled during active disease.

This rearrangement joins TRBV12-3 or TRBV12-4 to TRBJ1-4, with D possibly being TRBD1 (5 bases). Trimming took 8 bases from V and 4 from J, leaving 11 bases between them. This CDR3 spans 13 amino acids. The chain's CDR3 is CASRGGFNEKLFF. The CDR3 coding sequence is TGTGCCAGCCGGGGGGGGTTTAATGAAAAACTGTTTTTT.

This chain connects TRBV3-1 (or the pseudogene TRBV3-2) to TRBJ2-5, with 10 bases lining up with TRBD1. Per the germline V gene, CDR1 is LGHDT and CDR2 is YNNKEL (reference sequence). CDR3 length equals 16 residues. V was pared by 5 bases and J by 3 bases, with 9 bases of the junction left unmatched. CDR3 protein: CASSLHPGTGEETQYF. Written as DNA, the CDR3 is TGTGCCAGCAGCTTACACCCCGGGACAGGGGAAGAGACCCAGTACTTC.

The chain uses TRBV19 and TRBJ1-2; 10 bases agree with TRBD1. CDR3 length: 17 amino acids. With V trimmed by 3 bases and J by 6 bases, 13 bases remained unmatched. Germline CDR1 reads LNHDA; CDR2 reads SQIVND (reference sequence). The CDR3 DNA follows: TGTGCCAGTAGTATCCCTCTACTGGGACAGGGGATAAATGGCTACACCTTC. Protein product: CASSIPLLGQGINGYTF.

This CDR3 is CASRSVSGDWGNQPQHF. The CDR3 DNA reads TGTGCCAGTAGAAGCGTTTCGGGGGACTGGGGCAATCAGCCCCAGCATTTT. The chain carries TRBV19 and TRBJ1-5; D possibly corresponds to TRBD1 (5 bases). Germline CDR1 LNHDA, CDR2 SQIVND (reference sequence). This CDR3 is 17 amino acids long. The V end lost 6 bases, the J end lost 2 bases, and 20 bases lay between the germline ends.

This clone is a singleton in its sample. The chain has TRBV4-3 and TRBJ1-3, with D tentatively TRBD1 (6 bases). Between the trimmed V and J ends, which lost 0 bases and 0 bases, there was a span of 15 bases. The CDR3 runs to 18 residues. Germline lookup yields CDR1 LGHNA and CDR2 YSLEER. CDR3 region: CASSQDVGQGFSGNTIYF. CDR3 coding DNA: TGCGCCAGCAGCCAAGATGTAGGGCAGGGGTTCTCTGGAAACACCATATATTTT.

Notes on this clone: In the same sample, other DNA sequences code for this CDR3. The chain couples TRBV18 to TRBJ1-1; 9 bases line up with TRBD1. The V gene end was trimmed by 5 bases and the J gene end by 3 bases; junction bases not matched to a gene: 4. The germline CDR1 and CDR2 sequences are KGHSH and LQKENI. This CDR3 region has 14 residues. In nucleotides, the CDR3 is TGTGCCAGCTCAAAACGACAGGGGGACACTGAAGCTTTCTTT. Its protein product is CASSKRQGDTEAFF.

The rearrangement joins TRBV3-1 (or the pseudogene TRBV3-2) to TRBJ2-2; 8 positions match TRBD2. V dropped 5 bases and J dropped 0; count of bases not matched to a gene: 11. Germline CDR1 reads LGHDT; CDR2 reads YNNKEL (reference sequence). CDR3 length: 18 amino acids. Written as DNA, the CDR3 is TGTGCCAGCAGCGGAAAGCTTAGCGGGACATCGAACACCGGGGAGCTGTTTTTT. It specifies CASSGKLSGTSNTGELFF.

V and J are TRBV14 and TRBJ1-3, with 12 bases lining up with TRBD1. Looked up from germline, CDR1 is SGHDN and CDR2 is FVKESK. The CDR3 extends over 16 amino acids. The V and J ends lost 0 bases and 7 bases, in that order; junction bases with no gene match: 4. For the CDR3, the DNA is TGTGCCAGCAGCCAAGAGGGACAGGGGGCACGGAACACCATATATTTT. Translated, it gives CASSQEGQGARNTIYF. Filled out from reference TRBV14 and TRBJ1-3, the complete variable domain reads EAGVTQFPSHSVIEKGQTVTLRCDPISGHDNLYWYRRVMGKEIKFLLHFVKESKQDESGMPNNRFLAERTGGTYSTLKVQPAELEDSGVYFCASSQEGQGARNTIYFGEGSWLTVV.

The chain uses TRBV19 and TRBJ1-1; D gene ambiguous. The V gene lost 3 bases and the J gene lost 2 bases, with 10 bases spanning the gap. This CDR3 region has 14 residues. Germline V lookup: CDR1 LNHDA, CDR2 SQIVND (reference sequence). Here the CDR3 DNA reads TGTGCCAGTAGTATGAGGGAAGGTAACACTGAAGCTTTCTTT. Encoded protein: CASSMREGNTEAFF.

The genes are TRBV28 and TRBJ2-1; 9 bases match TRBD1. Losses at the gene ends were 5 bases for V and 7 bases for J; bases not matched to a gene: 12. The CDR3 covers 16 residues. Germline V gene data show CDR1 as MDHEN and CDR2 as SYDVKM. CDR3 sequence: CASSPAGTGLGNEQFF. The CDR3 nucleotides read TGTGCCAGCAGTCCCGCCGGGACAGGGTTGGGAAATGAGCAGTTCTTC.

The J gene is TRBJ1-3, the V gene TRBV30; tentative D call: TRBD1 (5 bases). V lost 2 bases and J lost 6, with 11 bases in between. Germline CDR1 and CDR2: GTSNPN and SVGIG (reference sequence). The CDR3 loop spans 13 amino acids. DNA for the CDR3: TGTGCCTGGAGTCAGGGCCCTGAAAACACCATATATTTT. Translated, it gives CAWSQGPENTIYF.

As to this clone: In the same sample, other DNA sequences code for this CDR3. The gene calls are TRBV28 and TRBJ2-7; no definite D call. Per the germline V gene, CDR1 is MDHEN and CDR2 is SYDVKM. V was cut by 2 bases and J by 3 bases, with 2 bases left in between. The CDR3 consists of 11 residues. The DNA for the CDR3 is TGTGCCAGCAGTTTACGCTACGAGCAGTACTTC. This encodes CASSLRYEQYF.

V usage is TRBV2 and J usage is TRBJ1-5; D perhaps matches TRBD1 (5 bases). The CDR3 is 14 amino acids. Trimming left V 2 bases short and J 6 bases short, with 11 bases between. CDR1 is SNHLY and CDR2 is FYNNEI in the germline V gene. CDR3 nucleotide sequence: TGTGCCAGCAGTGAAATCAGGGTGGGTCAGCCCCAGCATTTT. This gives the protein CASSEIRVGQPQHF.

The V gene is TRBV18, the J gene TRBJ1-2, with D unclear. The CDR3 extends over 12 amino acids. Trimming took 3 bases from V and 5 from J, leaving 7 bases between them. Per germline, CDR1 KGHSH and CDR2 LQKENI. The CDR3 reads CASSPGAYGYTF. CDR3 DNA: TGTGCCAGCTCACCCGGTGCTTATGGCTACACCTTC.

The V and J genes are TRBV4-1 and TRBJ1-5, with a possible D match to TRBD1 (6 bases). Germline CDR1 MGHRA, CDR2 YSYEKL. This CDR3 region has 15 residues. Trimming stripped 0 bases from V and 5 bases from J, with 11 bases between. CDR3 in amino acids: CASSQDSGGHQPQHF. In nucleotides, the CDR3 is TGCGCCAGCAGCCAAGACTCGGGGGGGCATCAGCCCCAGCATTTT.

The chain recombines TRBV24-1 with TRBJ1-5, with 7 positions matching TRBD1. The CDR3 is 16 amino acids. V gave up 6 bases and J gave up 2 bases; unmatched junction bases: 9. Germline V gene sequence: CDR1 KGHDR, CDR2 SFDVKD. This CDR3 reads CATSSGGGLGNQPQHF. CDR3 bases: TGTGCCACCAGTTCAGGGGGTGGATTAGGCAATCAGCCCCAGCATTTT.

CDR3 in DNA: TGTGCCAGCAGTTACCGCGGCTACAATGAGCAGTTCTTC. Its translation: CASSYRGYNEQFF. The V and J genes are TRBV6-6 and TRBJ2-1; D remains unclear. The CDR3 runs to 13 residues. V gave up 2 bases and J gave up 3 bases, with 5 bases separating them. Germline V lookup: CDR1 MNHNY, CDR2 SVGAGI (reference sequence).

V and J are TRBV5-1 and TRBJ2-3, with D possibly TRBD2 on 5 matching bases. The V gene lost 3 bases and the J gene lost 10 bases, with 18 bases spanning the gap. In germline, CDR1 is SGHRS, CDR2 YFSETQ. This CDR3 comprises 14 residues. The CDR3 DNA follows: TGCGCCAGCAGCTCAGAGGGCGTCTCACGTTCGCAGTATTTT. This codes for CASSSEGVSRSQYF.

This chain's CDR3 is CASSWDRGRQPQHF. In nucleotides, the CDR3 is TGTGCCAGCAGTTGGGACAGGGGTAGACAGCCCCAGCATTTT. V gene TRBV6-2 or TRBV6-3 combines with J gene TRBJ1-5, with 10 nucleotides matching TRBD1. Germline V gene lookup returns CDR1 MNHEY and CDR2 SVGEGT. V trimming: 4 bases; J trimming: 7 bases; junction bases outside the gene matches: 4. This CDR3 has 14 amino acids.

The chain carries TRBV27 and TRBJ1-2; D may be TRBD1 (5 bases). The germline V gene encodes CDR1 MNHEY and CDR2 SMNVEV (reference sequence). The germline V and J ends were trimmed by 0 bases and 8 bases, with 13 bases remaining between them. CDR3 length equals 14 residues. The CDR3 DNA is TGTGCCAGCAGTTTATCGGGCAGGGCGGGAGGCTACACCTTC. It is translated as CASSLSGRAGGYTF.

This clone is a singleton in its sample. V and J are TRBV25-1 and TRBJ1-2; no definite D call. CDR3 length: 15 amino acids. CDR1 and CDR2 (germline): MGHDK, SYGVNS. V shed 1 base and J shed 0 bases, with 9 bases lying between them. In DNA, the CDR3 is TGTGCCAGCAGTGAATTGAGTACAGCTAACTATGGCTACACCTTC. Translating gives CASSELSTANYGYTF.

This chain's CDR3 is CASSLRGLAGELFF. DNA of the CDR3: TGTGCCAGCAGTTTAAGGGGGTTGGCCGGGGAGCTGTTTTTT. The chain employs TRBV28 and TRBJ2-2, with D tentatively TRBD1 (6 bases). Trimming left V 2 bases short and J 6 bases short, with 10 bases between. CDR1 is MDHEN and CDR2 is SYDVKM in the germline V gene. The CDR3 is 14 residues long.

The gene calls are TRBV7-9 and TRBJ1-1; 7 positions match TRBD1. The CDR3 is 12 residues long. Germline trimming cut 5 bases from V and 7 bases from J; bases unmatched to any gene: 4. From germline, CDR1 is SEHNR and CDR2 FQNEAQ (reference sequence). CDR3 loop: CASSLTGVEAFF. The DNA for the CDR3 is TGTGCCAGCAGCCTTACAGGGGTTGAAGCTTTCTTT. Combining the CDR3 with reference TRBV7-9 and TRBJ1-1 gives the whole variable domain DTGVSQNPRHKITKRGQNVTFRCDPISEHNRLYWYRQTLGQGPEFLTYFQNEAQLEKSRLLSDRFSAERPKGSFSTLEIQRTEQGDSAMYLCASSLTGVEAFFGQGTRLTVV.